This TCR beta chain derives from a study of shared T cell receptors in the human thymus. TCRdb keeps only in-frame clones here, not all; method: immunoSEQ multiplex PCR. The sample lists a few hundred thousand clones; 85% to 95% were seen once. This CDR3 is 17 amino acids long. Looked up from germline, CDR1 is SGHTA and CDR2 is FQGNSA. Trimming pared 0 bases from V and 6 bases from J, leaving 17 bases between. The sequence was obtained from a human donor. This rearrangement joins TRBV7-2 to TRBJ1-4, with unresolved D. Sequencing input: thymocytes. This chain's CDR3 is CASSLAFSAGGYEKLFF. CDR3 DNA sequence: TGTGCCAGCAGCTTAGCGTTTTCGGCAGGTGGTTATGAAAAACTGTTTTTT.